This TCR beta chain was documented in a study of blood T cells in healthy people across ages. They isolated at least 7 million PBMCs from each sample. Total RNA, at least 6 micrograms per sample, came from PBMCs. This clonotype has more than one count but fewer than ten. Next came a second PCR, run for about 7 to 11 cycles, which used a sample-barcoded 5' primer along with a J-beta primer mix. MiXCR, applied by TCRdb to the 5' RACE reads, yields one record per CDR3 protein. This sample has 1.5 million to 2 million distinct CDR3 sequences, with about two fifths found just once. This CDR3 comprises 12 residues. Trimming removed 6 bases from V and 8 bases from J; junction bases left unmatched: 3. Germline lookup yields CDR1 DFQATT and CDR2 SNEGSKA (reference sequence).

The sequence was obtained from a human donor in good health. This chain uses TRBV20-1 with TRBJ2-1; 11 bases fit TRBD1. Sequenced sample: blood. In nucleotides, the CDR3 is TGCAGTGCGGACAGGGGGCTCGATGAGCAGTTCTTC. Translated: CSADRGLDEQFF.